This T cell receptor beta chain was profiled in a study of Ad26.COV2.S vaccination and SARS-CoV-2 variants (TCRdb year 2021). Study-level background: Vaccine-arm donors were drawn from COV1001, a multicentre, randomized, double-blind, placebo-controlled phase I-IIa trial of Ad26.COV2.S in healthy adults. Ad26.COV2.S was administered intramuscularly at a dose of 5x10^10 or 1x10^11 viral particles, either as one shot or as two shots given 56 days apart. TCRbeta repertoire sequencing served as the tool for gauging how specific and how broad the SARS-CoV-2-reactive T cell receptors were following Ad26.COV2.S vaccination. A total of some 30 samples were included in the TCR-sequenced set, comprising around 19 Ad26.COV2.S vaccine recipients, 5 placebo recipients and 8 SARS-CoV-2 convalescent individuals. Participants in the trial were split at random into five groups of five each, receiving low-dose or high-dose Ad26.COV2.S once or twice, or else placebo on both occasions. Investigators did not know the trial group allocation while performing experiments and assessing outcomes.

The treatment or condition label corresponds to: some 20 received Ad26.COV2.S at low or high dose, single or two shots; roughly five received placebo; per-sample allocation not given. For vaccine and placebo recipients, the sequenced repertoires came from samples collected on day 63 after the first injection. Cohort 1b enrolled 20 to 30 adults aged 18-55 years at a single site in Boston, USA, between 29 July and 7 August 2020. Ad26.COV2.S was a replication-incompetent adenovirus type 26 vector expressing a prefusion-stabilized SARS-CoV-2 spike protein from the original Wuhan strain. Relative to germline, V is 3 bases shorter and J is 8 bases shorter, with 7 bases between their ends. The CDR3 has 11 amino acids, counting the end cysteine and phenylalanine. The only DNA kept is the CDR3, 33 bases in frame from the first base. Via the germline V gene (reference sequence), CDR1 is LNHDA and CDR2 SQIVND.

TCRbeta CDR3 regions were sequenced with the immunoSEQ Assay. After extraction, genomic DNA underwent amplification by bias-controlled multiplex PCR, followed by high-throughput sequencing. On the authors' methods: To quantify the absolute abundance of every unique TCRbeta CDR3 region, sequences were collapsed and filtered. Usable DNA was measured by amplifying reference genes present in all nucleated cells, and TCRbeta template counts were normalized to that usable DNA to estimate T cell fraction. Repertoire TCRs were annotated as SARS-CoV-2-specific by exact matching of V gene, CDR3 amino acid sequence and J gene to a known reactive TCR set. The reference SARS-CoV-2 TCR set was derived from MIRA and filtered for enrichment in COVID-19-positive ImmuneCODE repertoires, a step that removed public or cross-reactive TCRs. Drawing on the MIRA antigens, annotated TCRs were analysed further at the level of specific ORF or position within ORF. Breadth was defined as annotated unique rearrangements over total unique productive rearrangements; depth was the summed frequency of those rearrangements. Two-sided Wilcoxon rank-sum tests were used to compare TCR breadth between groups. TCRdb provides this immuneACCESS table in a form limited to in-frame rearrangements. Some clones are lacking; in checked studies, under half of them reflect an unresolved V gene, and why the rest are absent is not known. The V and J calls and the clone size are those of that table, but D and trimming were determined from the DNA. The sample profile shows nearly 400,000 clones; approximately 91% of them were found once. Around 1.9% of the sample rests with the top ten.

A remark on this clone: The target of this receptor is not known. Base quality data are lacking; no much larger clone is found one base away.

Broader findings and caveats from the paper: The study was not powered for comparison of responses between vaccine doses or regimens. It was noted by the authors that total T cell responses may have been underestimated by the TCR breadth and depth analyses. Vaccine and placebo recipients had comparable non-spike TCR breadth, which fits with the vaccine containing only spike. Ad26.COV2.S recipients had higher spike-specific TCR breadth than placebo recipients (P = 0.0014). After vaccination, substantial breadth of spike-specific CD8+ and CD4+ T cell responses was reported.

The TCR was taken from a person aged 18-65 years who received the Ad26.COV2.S COVID-19 vaccine or a placebo. The sequence links TRBV19 to TRBJ1-2; no confident D gene assignment can be made. Specimen: peripheral blood, collected in a trial of Ad26.COV2.S vaccine versus placebo. Here is the DNA: TGTGCCAGTAGTATCGGGGTCGGCTACACCTTC. Translated, it reads CASSIGVGYTF.